Below, 29 T cell receptor beta chains from the same sample are listed, as sequenced in a study of T cells after yellow fever vaccination. TCRdb passed the 5' RACE reads through MiXCR, listing each CDR3 protein once. The table records fewer than 350,000 distinct CDR3 sequences, approximately 3.8% of them present only once. The sequencing here drew on PBMCs, taken on the day of the yellow fever booster vaccination. These receptors all stem from a man aged 18-30 years who received the YFV17D yellow fever vaccine.

This clonotype was seen many times. The CDR3 region is CASSSQGHEQYV. CDR3 sequence (DNA): TGTGCCAGCAGTTCTCAGGGACACGAGCAGTACGTC. This rearrangement joins TRBV2 to TRBJ2-7; D tentatively reads TRBD1 or TRBD2 (5 bases each). The length of the CDR3 is 12 residues. Trimming cost V 5 bases and J 5 bases, with 10 bases left between them. The germline CDR1 and CDR2 sequences are SNHLY and FYNNEI.

This clonotype was picked up many times. The J gene is TRBJ1-3, the V gene TRBV2; 7 positions match TRBD1. V lost 9 bases to trimming and J lost 0 bases; unmatched junction nucleotides: 5. The V gene's germline CDR1 is SNHLY and CDR2 FYNNEI. The CDR3 runs to 14 residues. Here the CDR3 reads CARGQETSGNTIYF. CDR3 sequence (DNA): TGTGCCAGAGGACAGGAAACCTCTGGAAACACCATATATTTT.

V is TRBV7-8 and J is TRBJ2-7; no clear D gene. Looked up from germline, CDR1 is SGHVS and CDR2 is FQNEAQ. The CDR3 is 15 amino acids. Trimming took off 5 bases at V and 6 bases at J, with 20 bases between the two ends. For the CDR3, the DNA is TGTGCCAGCAGCCCCCCCGGGCCAGAAGGTCCCGAGCAGTACGTC. It encodes CASSPPGPEGPEQYV.

This clonotype appeared a few times. The V gene is TRBV7-6, the J gene TRBJ1-1; D unresolved. CDR1 is SGHVS and CDR2 is FNYEAQ in the germline V gene. With 4 bases removed from V and 10 bases from J, the gap between germline ends came to 16 bases. The length of the CDR3 is 13 residues. The DNA for the CDR3 is TGTGCCAGCAGCTCAGCAGGCCCAGATCGAGCTTTCTTT. This encodes CASSSAGPDRAFF.

This clonotype came up many times. This sequence joins TRBV12-3 or TRBV12-4 and TRBJ2-4; 7 bases are shared with TRBD1. The CDR3 sequence is 13 residues long. The V segment lost 6 bases and the J segment 6 bases; nucleotides outside the gene matches: 5. The CDR3 here is CASSPRDRNIQYF. CDR3 sequence (DNA): TGTGCCAGCAGCCCTCGGGACAGAAACATTCAGTACTTC.

The sample holds many counts of this clonotype. The V and J genes are TRBV7-6 and TRBJ1-5; TRBD1 matches 11 bases. V lost 0 bases, J lost 5 bases, and 12 bases stayed unmatched. The CDR3 runs 19 residues. CDR1 is SGHVS, CDR2 FNYEAQ, per germline. The CDR3 DNA reads TGTGCCAGCAGCTTAGCCTCGCCTGGACAGGGGGCCCGATATCAGCCCCAGCATTTT. Translated: CASSLASPGQGARYQPQHF.

The sample holds many counts of this clonotype. The chain is built from TRBV7-9 and TRBJ2-7, with TRBD1 matching 7 bases. V shed 11 bases, J shed 5 bases, and the junction held 9 bases outside the gene matches. The germline gives CDR1 SEHNR, CDR2 FQNEAQ (reference sequence). The CDR3 is 12 amino acids. CDR3 sequence (DNA): TGTGCCTGGAGAACAGGGGTCCACGAGCAGTACTTC. Translated: CAWRTGVHEQYF.

This clonotype has ten or more counts. The chain employs TRBV5-1 and TRBJ2-4; TRBD2 matches 12 bases. V shed 1 base, J shed 1 base, and the junction held 0 bases outside the gene matches. The CDR3 extends over 16 amino acids. Germline CDR1 is SGHRS and CDR2 is YFSETQ. The CDR3 reads CASSLTSGGAKNIQYF. The CDR3 DNA reads TGCGCCAGCAGCTTGACTAGCGGGGGGGCCAAAAACATTCAGTACTTC.

This clonotype was detected ten times or more. The genes are TRBV30 and TRBJ2-5; D possibly corresponds to TRBD2 (7 bases). The V and J ends lost 0 bases and 0 bases respectively, with 14 bases between them. The CDR3 totals 16 residues. Germline values: CDR1 GTSNPN, CDR2 SVGIG (reference sequence). CDR3 loop: CAWSVGGGLYQETQYF. CDR3 sequence (DNA): TGTGCCTGGAGTGTGGGCGGGGGCCTGTACCAAGAGACCCAGTACTTC.

This chain links TRBV7-8 with TRBJ2-7, with 7 bases matching TRBD1. Germline loops: CDR1 SGHVS, CDR2 FQNEAQ. V trimming: 1 base; J trimming: 1 base; junction bases outside the gene matches: 10. The CDR3 consists of 17 residues. CDR3 nucleotide sequence: TGTGCCAGCAGCTTAGTCTTCGCCGCAGGGGGATCCTACGAGCAGTACGTC. This sequence encodes CASSLVFAAGGSYEQYV.

This clonotype was counted at least ten times. The chain recombines TRBV4-3 with TRBJ2-5; the match to TRBD2 covers 10 bases. This CDR3 has 16 amino acids. Germline V gives CDR1 LGHNA, CDR2 YSLEER. The V gene end was trimmed by 6 bases and the J gene end by 7 bases; junction bases not matched to a gene: 14. The CDR3 is CASRIERGGTCLTQYF. CDR3 bases: TGCGCCAGCAGAATCGAGCGGGGGGGTACTTGTTTGACCCAGTACTTC.

V and J are TRBV10-3 and TRBJ1-1; no clear D. CDR3 length: 13 residues. Between the trimmed V and J ends, which lost 2 bases and 3 bases, there was a span of 7 bases. Germline assignment: CDR1 ENHRY and CDR2 SYGVKD. The CDR3: CAISEMGYTEAFF. For the CDR3, the DNA is TGTGCCATCAGTGAGATGGGATACACTGAAGCTTTCTTT.

This chain links TRBV4-3 with TRBJ1-1; D not certain. V was shortened by 1 base and J by 4 bases, with 13 bases between the two germline ends. CDR3 length: 15 residues. Germline CDR1 is LGHNA and CDR2 is YSLEER. The CDR3 sequence is CASSQGRGRGTEAFF. CDR3 DNA: TGCGCCAGCAGCCAAGGGAGAGGAAGAGGCACTGAAGCTTTCTTT.

This clonotype showed up many times. The chain carries TRBV23-1 and TRBJ2-5; 10 bases map to TRBD2. TRBV23-1 is identified as an open reading frame with a role that is uncertain. This CDR3 spans 16 amino acids. V lost 2 bases to trimming and J lost 1 base; unmatched junction nucleotides: 4. Here the CDR3 DNA reads TGCGCCAGCAGTCAACGGCTAGCGGGGGCCCAAGAGACCCAGTACTTC. Amino acid sequence: CASSQRLAGAQETQYF.

This clonotype was picked up a small number of times. V and J are TRBV4-3 and TRBJ1-4; D gene unclear. Deletions cut 1 base from V and 6 bases from J, with 6 bases between. The CDR3 runs to 13 residues. The germline V gene encodes CDR1 LGHNA and CDR2 YSLEER. In nucleotides, the CDR3 is TGCGCCAGCAGCCAAGTTTCCCATGAAAAACTGTTTTTT. Protein sequence: CASSQVSHEKLFF.

In this sample, this clonotype turned up many times. The chain carries TRBV5-1 and TRBJ2-6, with D perhaps matching TRBD1 (7 bases). CDR3 length: 18 residues. Trimming shortened V by 1 base and J by 5 bases, and 19 bases separated the two germline ends. Germline V gene data show CDR1 as SGHRS and CDR2 as YFSETQ. CDR3 bases: TGCGCCAGCAGCTTGAGTGCGGCAGGGGGGCCGAGGGCCAACGTCCTGACTTTC. The encoded protein is CASSLSAAGGPRANVLTF.

The chain carries TRBV11-2 and TRBJ2-7, with 7 positions matching TRBD1. V lost 5 bases, J lost 4 bases, and 5 bases stayed unmatched. The CDR3 is 13 amino acids. Per the germline V gene, CDR1 is SGHAT and CDR2 is FQNNGV. The CDR3 coding sequence is TGTGCCAGCAGCCATACAGGGGTTTACGAGCAGTACTTC. This sequence encodes CASSHTGVYEQYF.

V and J are TRBV27 and TRBJ2-3, with 7 bases fitting TRBD1. Trimming at V came to 6 bases and at J to 0 bases, leaving 6 bases not matched to a gene. This CDR3 is 15 amino acids long. The V gene's germline CDR1 is MNHEY and CDR2 SMNVEV (reference sequence). This CDR3 reads CASSVGQSSTDTQYF. The CDR3, as DNA: TGTGCCAGCAGCGTGGGACAGTCTAGCACAGATACGCAGTATTTT.

This chain connects TRBV15 to TRBJ1-2; D gene ambiguous. Trimming shortened V by 4 bases and J by 10 bases, and 16 bases separated the two germline ends. The CDR3 spans 13 residues. The germline CDR1 and CDR2 sequences are LNHNV and YYDKDF (reference sequence). CDR3 region: CATSKIGSNFYTF. The CDR3 DNA follows: TGTGCCACCAGCAAAATAGGGTCCAACTTCTACACCTTC. Full variable domain (missing parts from reference TRBV15 and TRBJ1-2): DAMVIQNPRYQVTQFGKPVTLSCSQTLNHNVMYWYQQKSSQAPKLLFHYYDKDFNNEADTPDNFQSRRPNTSFCFLDIRSPGLGDTAMYLCATSKIGSNFYTFGSGTRLTVV.

This clonotype was seen ten or more times. This chain uses TRBV5-1 with TRBJ2-1; D not certain. Trimming left V 4 bases short and J 2 bases short, with 13 bases between. This CDR3 region has 15 residues. Germline values: CDR1 SGHRS, CDR2 YFSETQ. CDR3: CASSESQGTYNEQFF. Here the CDR3 DNA reads TGCGCCAGCAGCGAGTCCCAAGGGACCTACAATGAGCAGTTCTTC.

The rearrangement links TRBV20-1 to TRBJ1-2; D is unresolved. This CDR3 is built from 11 residues. Trimming removed 3 bases at V and 10 bases at J, with 12 bases between. CDR1 is DFQATT and CDR2 is SNEGSKA in the germline V gene (reference sequence). The DNA for the CDR3 is TGCAGTGCTAGTGGTCAGGATTACTACACCTTC. It encodes CSASGQDYYTF.

V is TRBV29-1 and J is TRBJ2-5; TRBD2 is a possible D gene (5 bases). CDR3 size: 11 residues. CDR1 is SQVTM, CDR2 ANQGSEA, per germline. Trimming left V 6 bases short and J 4 bases short, with 9 bases between. The CDR3 DNA sequence: TGCAGCGTCCAACTAGGAGAGACCCAGTACTTC. This codes for CSVQLGETQYF.

Only a few counts were recorded for this clonotype. This chain joins TRBV12-5 and TRBJ2-1, with D unclear. Per the germline V gene, CDR1 is LGHNT and CDR2 is FRNRAP. CDR3 length equals 16 residues. The V end lost 1 base, the J end lost 0 bases, and 10 bases lay between the germline ends. CDR3 protein: CASGLAVISSYNEQFF. The CDR3, as DNA: TGTGCTAGTGGTTTGGCAGTGATCAGCTCCTACAATGAGCAGTTCTTC.

The chain carries TRBV6-5 and TRBJ2-7, with 8 positions matching TRBD2. V trimming: 10 bases; J trimming: 6 bases; junction bases outside the gene matches: 14. Germline V gene sequence: CDR1 MNHEY, CDR2 SVGAGI. The CDR3 is made up of 14 amino acids. Written as DNA, the CDR3 is TGTGCCACCTTTATCGGGCCCGGGAGGGGCGAGCAGTACTTC. This sequence encodes CATFIGPGRGEQYF.

The rearrangement joins TRBV18 to TRBJ1-1; possible D gene TRBD1, 6 bases. Germline V gives CDR1 KGHSH, CDR2 LQKENI. The CDR3 has 16 residues. Trimming removed 2 bases from V and 6 bases from J, with 19 bases in between. In nucleotides, the CDR3 is TGTGCCAGCTCACCATTCTCAGACAGGCGGCGGCCTGAAGCTTTCTTT. Its protein is CASSPFSDRRRPEAFF.

This clonotype was recorded a few times. This sequence joins TRBV4-3 and TRBJ1-1; D might be TRBD1 (5 bases). This CDR3 spans 15 amino acids. The germline V gene encodes CDR1 LGHNA and CDR2 YSLEER. V was cut by 1 base and J by 1 base, with 10 bases left in between. The CDR3 region is CASSQGRGGNTEAFF. In DNA form, the CDR3 reads TGCGCCAGCAGCCAAGGGCGGGGGGGGAACACTGAAGCTTTCTTT.

The rearrangement joins TRBV5-6 to TRBJ2-3; 12 bases fit TRBD2. This CDR3 contains 17 residues. Germline CDR1 is SGHDT and CDR2 is YYEEEE. V shed 1 base and J 1 base; nucleotides not matched to a gene: 4. CDR3 region: CASSLTSGGRGTDTQYF. The CDR3 DNA follows: TGTGCCAGCAGCTTGACTAGCGGGGGGCGGGGCACAGATACGCAGTATTTT.

This clonotype was found a few times. V is TRBV20-1 and J is TRBJ2-1; 8 nucleotides agree with TRBD1. The V segment lost 3 bases and the J segment 10 bases; nucleotides outside the gene matches: 11. In germline, CDR1 is DFQATT, CDR2 SNEGSKA (reference sequence). This CDR3 is 14 amino acids long. In DNA form, the CDR3 reads TGCAGTGCTAGTCAGCCCGGGGCAGGGGGCGAGCAGTTCTTC. Amino acids: CSASQPGAGGEQFF.

Only a few counts were recorded for this clonotype. The rearrangement links TRBV5-1 to TRBJ2-3, with unresolved D. Deletions cut 1 base from V and 1 base from J, with 10 bases between. Germline-derived CDR1 and CDR2 are SGHRS and YFSETQ. The CDR3 runs 15 residues. The CDR3 coding sequence is TGCGCCAGCAGCTTGCGAGGATTTGGCACAGATACGCAGTATTTT. It is translated as CASSLRGFGTDTQYF.